The rows below give T cell receptor beta chains drawn from one sample of a study of beta chain features in type 1 diabetes. Method: immunoSEQ multiplex PCR; TCRdb's copy keeps in-frame clones and lacks some. The sample contains 150,000 to 190,000 clones, about 8.1% of which appear only once. What was sequenced was central memory CD4+ T cells from blood. The origin of the receptors is a man aged 18 to 30 in good health. Each CDR3 is given with its conserved first and last residue. Fields, in order: J gene, clone size, V gene, CDR3 length, D gene, CDR3 DNA, CDR3 protein. A D gene is named only where the DNA matches it firmly. Size is omitted from some rows. Given values are once, few, many or a class for expanded clones.

j_gene: TRBJ1-4
abundance: few
v_gene: TRBV7-6
len: 14
d_gene: NA
CDR3nt: TGTGCCAGCAGCCTGACGGGGAGTGGTGAAAAACTGTTTTTT
CDR3aa: CASSLTGSGEKLFF

j_gene: TRBJ2-3
abundance: NA
v_gene: TRBV7-9
len: 15
d_gene: NA
CDR3nt: TGTGCCAGCAGCTTACCGCGGTTGGGCACAGATACGCAGTATTTT
CDR3aa: CASSLPRLGTDTQYF

j_gene: TRBJ2-5
abundance: NA
v_gene: TRBV11-2
len: 16
d_gene: TRBD1
CDR3nt: TGTGCCAGCAGCTTAGTAACCGGGACAGGGGGAGAGACCCAGTACTTC
CDR3aa: CASSLVTGTGGETQYF

j_gene: TRBJ2-1
abundance: few
v_gene: TRBV28
len: 15
d_gene: NA
CDR3nt: TGTGCCAGCAGTTTTTATTCAGGGGAAGTGAATGAGCAGTTCTTC
CDR3aa: CASSFYSGEVNEQFF

j_gene: TRBJ2-1
abundance: few
v_gene: TRBV9
len: 13
d_gene: TRBD2
CDR3nt: TGTGCCAGCAGCGTAGTGCTAGCGGGCTTTCAGTTCTTC
CDR3aa: CASSVVLAGFQFF

j_gene: TRBJ2-3
abundance: many
v_gene: TRBV7-2
len: 15
d_gene: NA
CDR3nt: TGTGCCAGCAGCTTAGGGTCGTGGGAGACAGATACGCAGTATTTT
CDR3aa: CASSLGSWETDTQYF

j_gene: TRBJ1-5
abundance: NA
v_gene: TRBV7-2
len: 17
d_gene: NA
CDR3nt: TGTGCCAGCGGAAAAGTGGACTCTCAGGGGAGCAATCAGCCCCAGCATTTT
CDR3aa: CASGKVDSQGSNQPQHF

j_gene: TRBJ1-1
abundance: NA
v_gene: TRBV5-8
len: 13
d_gene: TRBD1
CDR3nt: TGTGCCAGCAGCTTGAACAGGGGCACTGAAGCTTTCTTT
CDR3aa: CASSLNRGTEAFF

j_gene: TRBJ2-7
abundance: NA
v_gene: TRBV11-2
len: 15
d_gene: TRBD1
CDR3nt: TGTGCCAGCAGCTTAGTGCCGGACAGGGCCCACGAGCAGTACTTC
CDR3aa: CASSLVPDRAHEQYF

j_gene: TRBJ2-7
abundance: NA
v_gene: TRBV18
len: 16
d_gene: NA
CDR3nt: TGTGCCAGCTCACCACGTCCAGGGAGGGGGGACTACGAGCAGTACTTC
CDR3aa: CASSPRPGRGDYEQYF

j_gene: TRBJ1-3
abundance: NA
v_gene: TRBV5-1
len: 15
d_gene: NA
CDR3nt: TGCGCCAGCAGCTTGGACGGGAGCTCTGGAAACACCATATATTTT
CDR3aa: CASSLDGSSGNTIYF

j_gene: TRBJ1-5
abundance: many
v_gene: TRBV15
len: 15
d_gene: TRBD1
CDR3nt: TGTGCCACCAGCAGACCGGGACAGAGCAATCAGCCCCAGCATTTT
CDR3aa: CATSRPGQSNQPQHF

j_gene: TRBJ2-5
abundance: few
v_gene: TRBV6-6
len: 13
d_gene: NA
CDR3nt: TGTGCCATCAGTGAGACCCCGGGAGAGACCCAGTACTTC
CDR3aa: CAISETPGETQYF

j_gene: TRBJ1-6
abundance: few
v_gene: TRBV4-3
len: 13
d_gene: NA
CDR3nt: TGCGCCAGCAGCCAAGGCCCCCCCCGGCCCCTCCACTTT
CDR3aa: CASSQGPPRPLHF

j_gene: TRBJ1-5
abundance: NA
v_gene: TRBV6-1
len: 13
d_gene: NA
CDR3nt: TGTGCCAGCATATCAGTCAGGTTGCAGCCCCAGCATTTT
CDR3aa: CASISVRLQPQHF

j_gene: TRBJ2-7
abundance: few
v_gene: TRBV7-9
len: 14
d_gene: NA
CDR3nt: TGTGCCAGCAGCTTAGACCCCCCTATGTACGAGCAGTACTTC
CDR3aa: CASSLDPPMYEQYF

j_gene: TRBJ1-4
abundance: few
v_gene: TRBV6-6
len: 13
d_gene: NA
CDR3nt: TGTGCCAGCTCAACCCAGGGTAGTGAAAAACTGTTTTTT
CDR3aa: CASSTQGSEKLFF

j_gene: TRBJ1-1
abundance: NA
v_gene: TRBV19
len: 16
d_gene: TRBD1
CDR3nt: TGTGCCAGTAGTCAGACCGGGACAGTACAGAACACTGAAGCTTTCTTT
CDR3aa: CASSQTGTVQNTEAFF

j_gene: TRBJ1-1
abundance: few
v_gene: TRBV6-5
len: 13
d_gene: NA
CDR3nt: TGTGCCACCAGACAGCTCATGAACACTGAAGCTTTCTTT
CDR3aa: CATRQLMNTEAFF

j_gene: TRBJ2-7
abundance: few
v_gene: TRBV11-2
len: 14
d_gene: NA
CDR3nt: TGTGCCAGCAGGCTGCGGATAACTGCCTACGAGCAGTACTTC
CDR3aa: CASRLRITAYEQYF

j_gene: TRBJ1-5
abundance: NA
v_gene: TRBV5-5
len: 14
d_gene: NA
CDR3nt: TGTGCCAGCAGCTACGGACAGCACAATCAGCCCCAGCATTTT
CDR3aa: CASSYGQHNQPQHF

j_gene: TRBJ1-3
abundance: NA
v_gene: TRBV28
len: 14
d_gene: NA
CDR3nt: TGTGCCAGCACCCAAGGGGGTTCTGGAAACACCATATATTTT
CDR3aa: CASTQGGSGNTIYF

j_gene: TRBJ1-5
abundance: NA
v_gene: TRBV28
len: 16
d_gene: NA
CDR3nt: TGTGCCAGCAGGAATTCAATACAGGGAAGAATTCAGCCCCAGCATTTT
CDR3aa: CASRNSIQGRIQPQHF

j_gene: TRBJ1-2
abundance: NA
v_gene: TRBV28
len: 12
d_gene: NA
CDR3nt: TGTGCCAGCATGGCAGGGAACTATGGCTACACCTTC
CDR3aa: CASMAGNYGYTF

j_gene: TRBJ1-2
abundance: many
v_gene: TRBV4-3
len: 14
d_gene: NA
CDR3nt: TGCGCCAGCAGCCAAGATCGCCAGGCAGGAGGCTACACCTTC
CDR3aa: CASSQDRQAGGYTF

j_gene: TRBJ1-4
abundance: few
v_gene: TRBV21-1
len: 11
d_gene: NA
CDR3nt: TGTGCCAGGTTGTCTAGTGAAAAACTGTTTTTT
CDR3aa: CARLSSEKLFF

j_gene: TRBJ2-3
abundance: NA
v_gene: TRBV4-2
len: 16
d_gene: NA
CDR3nt: TGTGCCAGCAGCCAAGAAGAGGGGGGGGCCGGTCGTCTGCAGTATTTT
CDR3aa: CASSQEEGGAGRLQYF

j_gene: TRBJ2-5
abundance: NA
v_gene: TRBV6-5
len: 14
d_gene: TRBD1
CDR3nt: TGTGCCATCAGTCCCGGGACAGACGGTGAGACCCAGTACTTC
CDR3aa: CAISPGTDGETQYF

j_gene: TRBJ1-1
abundance: NA
v_gene: TRBV9
len: 15
d_gene: NA
CDR3nt: TGTGCCAGCAGCGCTGAGGGGGGGGCCGACACTGAAGCTTTCTTT
CDR3aa: CASSAEGGADTEAFF

j_gene: TRBJ2-1
abundance: few
v_gene: TRBV7-3
len: 18
d_gene: TRBD2
CDR3nt: TGTGCCAGCAGCTTAATCGCTAGCGGGAGCCAAAACCCAAATGAGCAGTTCTTC
CDR3aa: CASSLIASGSQNPNEQFF

j_gene: TRBJ1-5
abundance: few
v_gene: TRBV19
len: 15
d_gene: TRBD1
CDR3nt: TGTGCCAGTCGACAGGGTAGCGTTGGCAATCAGCCCCAGCATTTT
CDR3aa: CASRQGSVGNQPQHF

j_gene: TRBJ2-7
abundance: few
v_gene: TRBV5-4
len: 14
d_gene: TRBD1
CDR3nt: TGTGCCAGCAGCCGTCCCTTGGGACAGGGCGAGCAGTACTTC
CDR3aa: CASSRPLGQGEQYF

j_gene: TRBJ2-5
abundance: NA
v_gene: TRBV19
len: 14
d_gene: TRBD1
CDR3nt: TGTGCCACGCGGACAGGGGGCTTTCAAGAGACCCAGTACTTC
CDR3aa: CATRTGGFQETQYF

j_gene: TRBJ2-1
abundance: NA
v_gene: TRBV12-2
len: 16
d_gene: NA
CDR3nt: TGTGCAAGTCGCCGCAGGACTAGCGGGAGAAGGGGTGAGCAGTTCTTC
CDR3aa: CASRRRTSGRRGEQFF

j_gene: TRBJ2-5
abundance: few
v_gene: TRBV5-1
len: 14
d_gene: NA
CDR3nt: TGCGCCAGCAGGACAGAACTAAATGGCGAGACCCAGTACTTC
CDR3aa: CASRTELNGETQYF

j_gene: TRBJ2-7
abundance: few
v_gene: TRBV14
len: 13
d_gene: NA
CDR3nt: TGTGCCAGCAGCCAAGAAGCTCCCTACGAGCAGTACTTC
CDR3aa: CASSQEAPYEQYF

j_gene: TRBJ1-1
abundance: NA
v_gene: TRBV7-2
len: 14
d_gene: TRBD1
CDR3nt: TGTGCCAGCACGGGGACAGGAACTAACACTGAAGCTTTCTTT
CDR3aa: CASTGTGTNTEAFF

j_gene: TRBJ2-1
abundance: NA
v_gene: TRBV5-4
len: 14
d_gene: NA
CDR3nt: TGTGCCAGCAGCTTGGGGTCCGAGAGCAATGAGCAGTTCTTC
CDR3aa: CASSLGSESNEQFF

j_gene: TRBJ2-2
abundance: many
v_gene: TRBV29-1
len: 13
d_gene: TRBD2
CDR3nt: TGCAGCGTTGTAACGGGAGGGGCCGGGGAGCTGTTTTTT
CDR3aa: CSVVTGGAGELFF

j_gene: TRBJ1-3
abundance: NA
v_gene: TRBV15
len: 15
d_gene: NA
CDR3nt: TGTGCCACCAGCAGAGATAGAGTCGGAGAGGACACCATATATTTT
CDR3aa: CATSRDRVGEDTIYF

j_gene: TRBJ1-2
abundance: few
v_gene: TRBV7-2
len: 14
d_gene: NA
CDR3nt: TGTGCCAGCAGCCTAGCTACAGGGAACTATGGCTACACCTTC
CDR3aa: CASSLATGNYGYTF

j_gene: TRBJ2-7
abundance: few
v_gene: TRBV2
len: 16
d_gene: TRBD1
CDR3nt: TGTGCCAGCAGTGGGAGATCCGGCAGGGGGCTGAACGAGCAGTACTTC
CDR3aa: CASSGRSGRGLNEQYF

j_gene: TRBJ1-5
abundance: few
v_gene: TRBV28
len: 16
d_gene: NA
CDR3nt: TGTGCCAGCAGTTTATTTCGGTGGGGGAGGGATCAGCCCCAGCATTTT
CDR3aa: CASSLFRWGRDQPQHF

j_gene: TRBJ2-2
abundance: NA
v_gene: TRBV27
len: 13
d_gene: NA
CDR3nt: TGTGCCAGCAGTCAGGATTACTCCGGGGAGCTGTTTTTT
CDR3aa: CASSQDYSGELFF

j_gene: TRBJ2-7
abundance: many
v_gene: TRBV29-1
len: 13
d_gene: TRBD1
CDR3nt: TGCAGCACGACAGGGGAAAGCTCCTACGAGCAGTACTTC
CDR3aa: CSTTGESSYEQYF

j_gene: TRBJ1-4
abundance: NA
v_gene: TRBV6-6
len: 14
d_gene: NA
CDR3nt: TGTGCCAGCAGGTCAGGGCCAACTAATGAAAAACTGTTTTTT
CDR3aa: CASRSGPTNEKLFF

j_gene: TRBJ2-2
abundance: NA
v_gene: TRBV7-3
len: 15
d_gene: TRBD2
CDR3nt: TGTGCCAGCAGCAACATAGCGGGAGGGCCTCGAGAGCTGTTTTTT
CDR3aa: CASSNIAGGPRELFF

j_gene: TRBJ2-7
abundance: NA
v_gene: TRBV9
len: 14
d_gene: NA
CDR3nt: TGTGCCAGCAGCGTAGGTGCGGGTACCTACGAGCAGTACTTC
CDR3aa: CASSVGAGTYEQYF

j_gene: TRBJ1-2
abundance: few
v_gene: TRBV28
len: 12
d_gene: NA
CDR3nt: TGTGCCAGCAGTTTACAGGGATATGGCTACACCTTC
CDR3aa: CASSLQGYGYTF

j_gene: TRBJ1-5
abundance: NA
v_gene: TRBV7-2
len: 15
d_gene: NA
CDR3nt: TGTGCCAGCAGCTTAGACGGGGGGGAGGTTCAGCCCCAGCATTTT
CDR3aa: CASSLDGGEVQPQHF

j_gene: TRBJ1-1
abundance: many
v_gene: TRBV30
len: 12
d_gene: NA
CDR3nt: TGTGCCTGGAAGAGGGCGAACACTGAAGCTTTCTTT
CDR3aa: CAWKRANTEAFF

j_gene: TRBJ2-3
abundance: few
v_gene: TRBV10-3
len: 13
d_gene: NA
CDR3nt: TGTGCCATCAGCCGCGAACGGACAGATACGCAGTATTTT
CDR3aa: CAISRERTDTQYF

j_gene: TRBJ2-5
abundance: few
v_gene: TRBV2
len: 13
d_gene: TRBD1
CDR3nt: TGTGCCAGCCGGGGACAGGGGCAAGAGACCCAGTACTTC
CDR3aa: CASRGQGQETQYF

j_gene: TRBJ1-2
abundance: few
v_gene: TRBV28
len: 14
d_gene: NA
CDR3nt: TGTGCCAGCAGTTTAAGCCAGGGAGGGTATGGCTACACCTTC
CDR3aa: CASSLSQGGYGYTF

j_gene: TRBJ1-3
abundance: NA
v_gene: TRBV5-4
len: 16
d_gene: TRBD1
CDR3nt: TGTGCCAGCAGTTCAGGGGGATTCAAGTCTGGAAACACCATATATTTT
CDR3aa: CASSSGGFKSGNTIYF

j_gene: TRBJ2-5
abundance: NA
v_gene: TRBV11-2
len: 13
d_gene: NA
CDR3nt: TGTGCCAGCAGCTTATCCCGGGGAGAGACCCAGTACTTC
CDR3aa: CASSLSRGETQYF

j_gene: TRBJ2-3
abundance: few
v_gene: TRBV2
len: 14
d_gene: NA
CDR3nt: TGTGCCAGCACTACTTTCCCTAGCACAGATACGCAGTATTTT
CDR3aa: CASTTFPSTDTQYF

j_gene: TRBJ1-5
abundance: few
v_gene: TRBV28
len: 12
d_gene: NA
CDR3nt: TGTGCCAGTTGGAGTAGCAATCAGCCCCAGCATTTT
CDR3aa: CASWSSNQPQHF

j_gene: TRBJ2-3
abundance: NA
v_gene: TRBV30
len: 19
d_gene: TRBD2
CDR3nt: TGTGCCTGGGTGGTTGGGTCTAGCGGGAAAAGATGGGGCACAGATACGCAGTATTTT
CDR3aa: CAWVVGSSGKRWGTDTQYF